One and the same sample provided the 3 T cell receptor beta chains below, sequenced in a study of vaccination and CD4 T cells after COVID-19. Indicated treatment: approximately nine-day PBMC culture with coronavirus spike peptide pools or control peptides (ViraFEST assay). An Oncomine TCR Beta short-read assay was used to sequence the DNA from cultured CD4+ T cells. TCRdb passed the PCR reads through MiXCR, listing each CDR3 protein once. The profile shows some 20,000 distinct CDR3 sequences, approximately 59% of them singletons. These receptors' targets are unknown. Sequencing used CD4+ T cells from blood, cultured in vitro, obtained after SARS-CoV-2 vaccination. The receptor source for this set is a human donor who had recovered from COVID-19.

The CDR3 sequence: CASSLASGNAQYF. The CDR3 DNA is TGTGCCAGCAGTTTGGCTAGCGGGAATGCGCAGTATTTT. This chain connects TRBV6-2 or TRBV6-3 to TRBJ2-3, with 9 bases that match TRBD2. V dropped 4 bases and J dropped 10; count of bases not matched to a gene: 6. In germline, CDR1 is MNHEY, CDR2 SVGEGT. The CDR3 has 13 amino acids.

J is TRBJ1-2 and V is TRBV5-6, with D unclear. Germline V CDR1 and CDR2: SGHDT, YYEEEE. CDR3 length: 13 amino acids. Trimming cost V 3 bases and J 7 bases, with 13 bases left between them. CDR3 region: CASSWADVGGYTF. As DNA, the CDR3 is TGTGCCAGCAGCTGGGCGGACGTAGGTGGCTACACCTTC.

The V and J genes are TRBV6-2 or TRBV6-3 and TRBJ1-4, with D uncertain. Between the trimmed V and J ends, which lost 6 bases and 8 bases, there was a span of 7 bases. The germline V gene encodes CDR1 MNHEY and CDR2 SVGEGT. The CDR3 sequence is 11 residues long. The CDR3 nucleotides are TGTGCCAGCAGCCTGGGCGAAAAACTGTTTTTT. This codes for CASSLGEKLFF.